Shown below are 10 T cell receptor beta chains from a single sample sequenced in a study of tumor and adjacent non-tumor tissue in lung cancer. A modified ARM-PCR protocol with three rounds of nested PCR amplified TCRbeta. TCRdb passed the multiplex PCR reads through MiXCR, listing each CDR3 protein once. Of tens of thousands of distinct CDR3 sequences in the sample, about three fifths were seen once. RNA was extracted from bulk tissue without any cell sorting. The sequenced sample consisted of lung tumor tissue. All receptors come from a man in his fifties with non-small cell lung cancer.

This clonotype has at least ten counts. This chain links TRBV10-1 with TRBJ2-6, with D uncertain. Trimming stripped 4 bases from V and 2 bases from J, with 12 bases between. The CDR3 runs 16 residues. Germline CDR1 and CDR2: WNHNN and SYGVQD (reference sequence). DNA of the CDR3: TGCGCCAGCAGTGGAGACCTCGCCCCTGGGGCCAACGTCCTGACTTTC. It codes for CASSGDLAPGANVLTF.

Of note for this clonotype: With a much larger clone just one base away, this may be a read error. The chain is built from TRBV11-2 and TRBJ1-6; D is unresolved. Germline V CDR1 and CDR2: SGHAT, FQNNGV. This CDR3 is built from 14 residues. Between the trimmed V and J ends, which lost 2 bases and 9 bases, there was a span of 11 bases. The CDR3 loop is CASSLNSAGSPLHF. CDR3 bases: TGTGCCAGCAGCTTAAACTCCGCCGGTTCACCCCTCCACTTT.

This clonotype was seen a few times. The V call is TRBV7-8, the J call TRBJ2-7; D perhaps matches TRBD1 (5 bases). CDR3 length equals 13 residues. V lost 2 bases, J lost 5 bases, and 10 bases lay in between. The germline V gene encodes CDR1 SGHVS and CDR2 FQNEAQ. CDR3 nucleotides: TGTGCCAGCAGCTTACAGGGTTACAACGAGCAGTACTTC. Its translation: CASSLQGYNEQYF. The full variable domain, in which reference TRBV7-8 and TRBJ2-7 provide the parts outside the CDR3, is GAGVSQSPRYKVAKRGQDVALRCDPISGHVSLFWYQQALGQGPEFLTYFQNEAQLDKSGLPSDRFFAERPEGSVSTLKIQRTQQEDSAVYLCASSLQGYNEQYFGPGTRLTVT.

This chain's CDR3 is CASSFDSDRKQPQHF. The CDR3 DNA sequence: TGTGCCAGCAGCTTCGATTCAGACCGAAAACAGCCCCAGCATTTT. The rearrangement uses TRBV11-2 and TRBJ1-5; no firm D call. The CDR3 sequence is 15 residues long. CDR1 and CDR2 (germline): SGHAT, FQNNGV. The germline V and J ends were trimmed by 3 bases and 7 bases, with 16 bases remaining between them.

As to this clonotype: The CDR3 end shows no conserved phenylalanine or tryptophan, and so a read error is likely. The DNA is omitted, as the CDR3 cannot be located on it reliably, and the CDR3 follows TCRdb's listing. The CDR3 loop reads CASSLIGTGGEGYIL. The rearrangement links TRBV7-9 to TRBJ1-2; the table assigns TRBD1, which was not confirmed against the DNA. The CDR3 has 15 residues if both end residues are counted. Per germline, CDR1 SEHNR and CDR2 FQNEAQ (reference sequence).

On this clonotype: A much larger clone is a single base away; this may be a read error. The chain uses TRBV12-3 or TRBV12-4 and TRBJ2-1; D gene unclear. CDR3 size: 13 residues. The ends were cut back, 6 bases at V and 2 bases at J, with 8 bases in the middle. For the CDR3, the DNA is TGTGCCAGCAGCCCACTCGCCTACAATGAGCAGTTCTTC. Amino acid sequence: CASSPLAYNEQFF.

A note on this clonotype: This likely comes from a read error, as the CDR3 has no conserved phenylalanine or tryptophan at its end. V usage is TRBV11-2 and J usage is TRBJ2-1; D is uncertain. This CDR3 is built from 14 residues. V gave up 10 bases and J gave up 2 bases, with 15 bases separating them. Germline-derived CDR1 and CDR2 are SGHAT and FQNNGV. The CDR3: CAKSPTGTYNEQFL. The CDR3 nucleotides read TGTGCCAAAAGCCCAACCGGCACCTACAATGAGCAGTTCCTC.

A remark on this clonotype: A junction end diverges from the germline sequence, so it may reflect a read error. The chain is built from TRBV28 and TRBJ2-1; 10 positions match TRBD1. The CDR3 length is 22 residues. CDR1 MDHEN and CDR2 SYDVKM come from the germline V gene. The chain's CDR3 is CASSLPTWDRGAAGSSYIEQFF. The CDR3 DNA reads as TGTGCCAGCAGTTTACCTACCTGGGACAGGGGAGCAGCAGGAAGCTCCTACATTGAGCAGTTCTTC.

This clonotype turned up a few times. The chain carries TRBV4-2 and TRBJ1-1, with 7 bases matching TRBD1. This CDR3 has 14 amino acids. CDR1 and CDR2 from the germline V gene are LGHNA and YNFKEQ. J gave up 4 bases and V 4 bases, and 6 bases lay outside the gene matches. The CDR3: CASSRENRGTEAFF. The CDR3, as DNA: TGTGCCAGCAGCCGAGAAAACAGGGGCACTGAAGCTTTCTTT.

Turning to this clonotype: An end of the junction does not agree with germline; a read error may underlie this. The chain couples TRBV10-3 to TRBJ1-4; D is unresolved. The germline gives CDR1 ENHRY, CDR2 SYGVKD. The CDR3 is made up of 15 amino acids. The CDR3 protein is CTISRGTGLNEKLFF. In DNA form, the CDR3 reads TGTACCATCAGTCGGGGTACGGGCCTTAATGAAAAACTGTTTTTT.